The 21 T cell receptor beta chains below come from one sample, sequenced in a study of control samples from healthy donors and cancer patients. The repertoire was sequenced with immunoSEQ multiplex PCR; TCRdb's copy has only in-frame clones and lacks some. This sample has under 85,000 clones, with 80% to 95% found just once. Sequences were obtained from PBMCs. These TCRs come from a woman aged 40-49 years with lung cancer.

This chain links TRBV3-1 (or the pseudogene TRBV3-2) with TRBJ1-1, with unresolved D. The V end was cut by 1 base, the J end by 7 bases, with 13 bases between. There are 14 residues in the CDR3. Germline loops: CDR1 LGHDT, CDR2 YNNKEL (reference sequence). CDR3 coding DNA: TGTGCCAGCAGCCAAGTTCCCACTGTGCTTGAAGCTTTCTTT. Residues: CASSQVPTVLEAFF.

The chain links TRBV14 to TRBJ2-1; no reliable D call. The V end lost 3 bases, the J end lost 0 bases, and 6 bases lay between the germline ends. Germline V gene lookup returns CDR1 SGHDN and CDR2 FVKESK. The CDR3 length is 14 residues. This CDR3 is CASSQLSSYNEQFF. CDR3 nucleotide sequence: TGTGCCAGCAGCCAGTTGAGCTCCTACAATGAGCAGTTCTTC.

The chain employs TRBV18 and TRBJ2-5, with 11 bases that match TRBD2. V was pared by 0 bases and J by 4 bases, with 13 bases of the junction left unmatched. CDR1 is KGHSH and CDR2 is LQKENI in the germline V gene. The CDR3 is 19 amino acids. Here the CDR3 reads CASSPPSLAGGSTGETQYF. The DNA for the CDR3 is TGTGCCAGCTCACCACCGTCCCTAGCGGGGGGCTCAACGGGAGAGACCCAGTACTTC. The whole variable domain, filled in from reference TRBV18 and TRBJ2-5, reads NAGVMQNPRHLVRRRGQEARLRCSPMKGHSHVYWYRQLPEEGLKFMVYLQKENIIDESGMPKERFSAEFPKEGPSILRIQQVVRGDSAAYFCASSPPSLAGGSTGETQYFGPGTRLLVL.

The chain recombines TRBV6-1 with TRBJ1-1; D might be TRBD1 (5 bases). The V gene lost 3 bases and the J gene lost 2 bases, with 7 bases spanning the gap. The CDR3 loop spans 13 amino acids. From germline, CDR1 is MNHNS and CDR2 SASEGT. DNA of the CDR3: TGTGCCAGCAGTGATGGGGGAAACACTGAAGCTTTCTTT. This gives the protein CASSDGGNTEAFF.

Concerning this clone: The sample contains more than one DNA sequence encoding this CDR3. The chain couples TRBV18 to TRBJ1-2; 7 bases line up with TRBD1. V dropped 3 bases and J dropped 3; count of bases not matched to a gene: 1. The CDR3 covers 13 residues. Germline CDR1 reads KGHSH; CDR2 reads LQKENI. Written as DNA, the CDR3 is TGTGCCAGCTCACCCGACAGGGACTATGGCTACACCTTC. This encodes CASSPDRDYGYTF.

Turning to this clone: Germline is not matched at one junction end, which may reflect a read error. V is TRBV7-7 and J is TRBJ2-5; TRBD1 or TRBD2 may be the D gene (6 bases each). The CDR3 runs to 14 residues. The germline CDR1 and CDR2 sequences are SSHAT and FNYEAQ (reference sequence). The DNA for the CDR3 is TGTGCTAGCAGCCCGTCCGGGGGCGGGGAGACCCAGTACTTC. It is translated as CASSPSGGGETQYF.

The genes are TRBV20-1 and TRBJ2-3; D is perhaps TRBD1 or TRBD2 (5 bases each). Trimming took off 6 bases at V and 4 bases at J, with 8 bases between the two ends. The CDR3 totals 11 residues. In germline, CDR1 is DFQATT, CDR2 SNEGSKA (reference sequence). The CDR3 nucleotides read TGCAGTGCAGGGGACCCAGATACGCAGTATTTT. Protein: CSAGDPDTQYF.

J is TRBJ2-5 and V is TRBV7-2, with D possibly being TRBD1 or TRBD2 (6 bases each). The germline V gene encodes CDR1 SGHTA and CDR2 FQGNSA. V lost 2 bases to trimming and J lost 4 bases, with 14 bases between them. The CDR3 runs to 15 residues. CDR3 loop: CASSLSVGGRETQYF. The CDR3 nucleotides read TGTGCCAGCAGCTTATCCGTGGGGGGCAGAGAGACCCAGTACTTC.

This clone was seen once. The chain links TRBV11-1 to TRBJ2-7; 7 nucleotides agree with TRBD1. The CDR3 has 13 residues. CDR1 is SGHAT, CDR2 FQDESV, per germline (reference sequence). The ends lost 1 base at V and 6 bases at J; junction bases unmatched: 3. CDR3 sequence reads: CASSLGTGPEQYF. As DNA, the CDR3 is TGTGCCAGCAGCTTAGGGACAGGACCCGAGCAGTACTTC.

The chain joins TRBV28 to TRBJ1-5; no clear D gene. The germline CDR1 and CDR2 sequences are MDHEN and SYDVKM. The CDR3 has 13 amino acids. With 8 bases removed from V and 5 bases from J, the gap between germline ends came to 13 bases. Here the CDR3 reads CASEPAGYQPQHF. The CDR3 region has the DNA TGTGCCAGCGAACCCGCGGGGTATCAGCCCCAGCATTTT.

This clone showed up just once. This same CDR3 is encoded by further DNA sequences in the sample. The V call is TRBV5-4, the J call TRBJ2-2; 7 bases line up with TRBD2. CDR3 length: 15 amino acids. Trimming took 2 bases from V and 0 from J; bases not matched to a gene: 1. Germline assignment: CDR1 SGHNT and CDR2 YYREEE (reference sequence). In DNA, the CDR3 is TGTGCCAGCAGCTTTGGGAGGGCGAACACCGGGGAGCTGTTTTTT. Translation gives CASSFGRANTGELFF.

This chain joins TRBV9 and TRBJ1-1; D is possibly TRBD1 (5 bases). V was shortened by 0 bases and J by 1 base, with 7 bases between the two germline ends. The germline gives CDR1 SGDLS, CDR2 YYNGEE. The CDR3 covers 14 residues. CDR3 DNA sequence: TGTGCCAGCAGCGTAGTTACAGGGAACACTGAAGCTTTCTTT. Its protein product is CASSVVTGNTEAFF.

The chain combines TRBV6-5 with TRBJ1-3; unclear D gene. Germline lookup yields CDR1 MNHEY and CDR2 SVGAGI. The CDR3 runs 13 residues. V lost 7 bases to trimming and J lost 4 bases, with 11 bases between them. CDR3 sequence reads: CASKLAVGNTIYF. CDR3 nucleotide sequence: TGTGCCAGCAAATTGGCTGTGGGAAACACCATATATTTT.

The chain uses TRBV5-1 and TRBJ2-3; 9 nucleotides agree with TRBD1. V lost 0 bases to trimming and J lost 3 bases; unmatched junction nucleotides: 8. The CDR3 sequence is 17 residues long. The germline CDR1 and CDR2 sequences are SGHRS and YFSETQ. CDR3 sequence: CASSLDSLTGGTDTQYF. In DNA form, the CDR3 reads TGCGCCAGCAGCTTGGATAGCTTGACAGGGGGAACAGATACGCAGTATTTT.

This chain links TRBV6-1 with TRBJ2-7; 7 bases align to TRBD2. The CDR3 has 15 amino acids. V gave up 1 base and J gave up 0 bases; unmatched junction bases: 3. Germline CDR1 reads MNHNS; CDR2 reads SASEGT. The CDR3: CASSEEAGSSYEQYF. The CDR3 region has the DNA TGTGCCAGCAGTGAAGAAGCGGGGAGCTCCTACGAGCAGTACTTC.

The chain combines TRBV19 with TRBJ2-1; TRBD2 aligns across 9 bases. Trimming cost V 6 bases and J 9 bases; bases outside gene matches: 6. The CDR3 is 13 residues long. Germline CDR1 and CDR2: LNHDA and SQIVND (reference sequence). CDR3 coding DNA: TGTGCCAGTAGGGGTGGGCGGGGGGGTGAGCAGTTCTTC. Translated: CASRGGRGGEQFF.

A single count supports this clone. This chain links TRBV19 with TRBJ2-1; tentatively, D is TRBD2 (6 bases). Germline assignment: CDR1 LNHDA and CDR2 SQIVND (reference sequence). Deletions cut 7 bases from V and 3 bases from J, with 19 bases between. This CDR3 contains 16 residues. The CDR3 bases are TGTGCCAGTATCCCGGAGGGCGGAGTGGGCTACAATGAGCAGTTCTTC. This translates into CASIPEGGVGYNEQFF.

The gene calls are TRBV2 and TRBJ2-3, with a weak D call TRBD2 (5 bases). The V end lost 10 bases, the J end lost 13 bases, and 24 bases lay between the germline ends. This CDR3 is 13 amino acids long. Germline V gene lookup returns CDR1 SNHLY and CDR2 FYNNEI. The CDR3 reads CATRADYRVREYF. DNA for the CDR3: TGTGCCACCAGAGCAGACTATAGGGTTCGGGAGTATTTT.

The chain is built from TRBV6-4 and TRBJ1-2; no firm D call. The CDR3 extends over 12 amino acids. V was cut by 3 bases and J by 5 bases, with 7 bases left in between. Germline CDR1 MRHNA, CDR2 SNTAGT. DNA for the CDR3: TGTGCCAGCAGTGAAGGCGGATATGGCTACACCTTC. Translation: CASSEGGYGYTF.

The J gene is TRBJ2-7, the V gene TRBV18; D not resolved. The CDR3 length is 14 residues. Trimming cost V 6 bases and J 7 bases, with 19 bases left between them. Germline V CDR1 and CDR2: KGHSH, LQKENI. The CDR3 DNA is TGTGCCAGCTCTCCGGCTATTGTTCAAAGGGAGCAGTACTTC. Translating gives CASSPAIVQREQYF.

This clone was detected once. CDR3 DNA sequence: TGTGCCAGCTCATCTGGGGGGGTAGAAGCTTTCTTT. It codes for CASSSGGVEAFF. This rearrangement joins TRBV18 to TRBJ1-1; D is perhaps TRBD1 (5 bases). With 5 bases removed from V and 8 bases from J, the gap between germline ends came to 12 bases. CDR1 and CDR2 (germline): KGHSH, LQKENI. This CDR3 comprises 12 residues.